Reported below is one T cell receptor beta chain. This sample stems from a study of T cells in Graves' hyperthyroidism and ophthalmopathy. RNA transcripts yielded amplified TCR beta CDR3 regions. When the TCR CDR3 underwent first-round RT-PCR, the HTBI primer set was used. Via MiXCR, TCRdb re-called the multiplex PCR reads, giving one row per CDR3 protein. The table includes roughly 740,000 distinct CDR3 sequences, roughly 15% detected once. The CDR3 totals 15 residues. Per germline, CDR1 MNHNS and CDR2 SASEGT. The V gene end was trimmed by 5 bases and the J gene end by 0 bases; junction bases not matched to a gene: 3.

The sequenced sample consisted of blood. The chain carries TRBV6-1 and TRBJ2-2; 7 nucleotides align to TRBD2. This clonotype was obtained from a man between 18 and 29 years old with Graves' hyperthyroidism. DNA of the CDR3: TGTGCCAGCAGTTGGGGACTACCGAACACCGGGGAGCTGTTTTTT. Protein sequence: CASSWGLPNTGELFF.